The clone carrying this T cell receptor (beta chain) came up many times. Its antigen is unidentified. With V trimmed by 2 bases and J by 3 bases, 8 bases remained unmatched. The CDR3 length is 16 residues. Germline CDR1 KGHDR, CDR2 SFDVKD. The data belong to a study of CD8+CD57+ T cells in acquired aplastic anemia. Study in general: CD4+ and CD8+ cells, once sorted, gave DNA averaging roughly 3.4 ug. As sequenced from healthy donors, CD4+ cells averaged roughly 11 million reads.

Profiling that covered TCR beta VDJ and CDR3 relied on genomic DNA as its template. TCRdb re-analysed the reads in MiXCR, keeping a single row per CDR3 protein. The data contain some 130,000 distinct CDR3 sequences, around 41% of them singletons. The study's findings and limits: With respect to CD8+ Simpson's diversity, patients and controls did not differ significantly. Roughly 31 CD8+ CDR3 sequences were shared between patients and controls.

The sequence was collected from a human donor in good health, serving as a control. V and J are TRBV24-1 and TRBJ2-7; 8 bases fit TRBD2. The sequenced sample was sorted CD4+, CD8+, or CD8+CD57+ T cells (not recorded which) from PBMCs. CDR3 sequence: CATSDSLAGSIYEQYF. The CDR3 region has the DNA TGTGCCACCAGTGATTCGTTAGCGGGATCCATCTACGAGCAGTACTTC.